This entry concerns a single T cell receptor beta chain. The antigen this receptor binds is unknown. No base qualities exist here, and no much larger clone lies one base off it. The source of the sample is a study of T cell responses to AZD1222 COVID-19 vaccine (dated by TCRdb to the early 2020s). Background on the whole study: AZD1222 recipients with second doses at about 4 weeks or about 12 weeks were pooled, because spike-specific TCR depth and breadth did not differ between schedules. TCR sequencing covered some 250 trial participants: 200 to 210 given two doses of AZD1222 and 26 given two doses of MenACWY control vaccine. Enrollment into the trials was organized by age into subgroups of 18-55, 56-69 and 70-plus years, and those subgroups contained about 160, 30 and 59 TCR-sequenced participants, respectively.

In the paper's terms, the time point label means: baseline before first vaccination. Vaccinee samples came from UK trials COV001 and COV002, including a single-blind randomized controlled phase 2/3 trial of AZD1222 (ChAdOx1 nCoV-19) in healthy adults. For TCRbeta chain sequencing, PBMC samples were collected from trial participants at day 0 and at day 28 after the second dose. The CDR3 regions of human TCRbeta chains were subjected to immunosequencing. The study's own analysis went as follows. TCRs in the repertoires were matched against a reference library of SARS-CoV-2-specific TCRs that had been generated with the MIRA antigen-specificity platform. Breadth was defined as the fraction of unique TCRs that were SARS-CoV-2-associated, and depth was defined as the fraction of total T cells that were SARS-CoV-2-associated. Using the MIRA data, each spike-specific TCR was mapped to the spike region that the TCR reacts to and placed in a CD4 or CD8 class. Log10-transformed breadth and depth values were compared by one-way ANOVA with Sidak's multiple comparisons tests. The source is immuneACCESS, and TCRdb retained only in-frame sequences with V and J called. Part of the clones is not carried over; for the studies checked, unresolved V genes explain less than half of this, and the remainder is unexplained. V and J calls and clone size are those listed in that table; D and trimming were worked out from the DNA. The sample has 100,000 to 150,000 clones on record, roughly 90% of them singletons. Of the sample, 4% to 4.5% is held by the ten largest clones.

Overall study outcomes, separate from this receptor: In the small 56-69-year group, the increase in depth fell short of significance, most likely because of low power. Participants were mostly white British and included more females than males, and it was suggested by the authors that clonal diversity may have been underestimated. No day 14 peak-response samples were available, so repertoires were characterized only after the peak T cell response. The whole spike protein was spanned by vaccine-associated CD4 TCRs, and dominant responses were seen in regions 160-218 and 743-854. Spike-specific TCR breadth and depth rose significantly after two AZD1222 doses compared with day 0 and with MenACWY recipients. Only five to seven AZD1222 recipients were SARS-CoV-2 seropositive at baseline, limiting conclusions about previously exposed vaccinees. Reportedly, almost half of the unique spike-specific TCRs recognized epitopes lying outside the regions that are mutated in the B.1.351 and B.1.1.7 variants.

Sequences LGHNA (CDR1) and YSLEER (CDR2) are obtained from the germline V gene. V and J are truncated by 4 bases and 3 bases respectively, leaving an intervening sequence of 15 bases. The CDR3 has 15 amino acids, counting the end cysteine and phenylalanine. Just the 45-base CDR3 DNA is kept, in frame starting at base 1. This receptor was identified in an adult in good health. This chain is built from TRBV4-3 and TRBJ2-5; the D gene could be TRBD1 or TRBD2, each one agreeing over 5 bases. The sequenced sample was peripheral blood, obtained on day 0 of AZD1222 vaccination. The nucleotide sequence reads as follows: TGCGCCAGCAGCCGATCCGGGACGCGAGAAGAGACCCAGTACTTC. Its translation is CASSRSGTREETQYF.